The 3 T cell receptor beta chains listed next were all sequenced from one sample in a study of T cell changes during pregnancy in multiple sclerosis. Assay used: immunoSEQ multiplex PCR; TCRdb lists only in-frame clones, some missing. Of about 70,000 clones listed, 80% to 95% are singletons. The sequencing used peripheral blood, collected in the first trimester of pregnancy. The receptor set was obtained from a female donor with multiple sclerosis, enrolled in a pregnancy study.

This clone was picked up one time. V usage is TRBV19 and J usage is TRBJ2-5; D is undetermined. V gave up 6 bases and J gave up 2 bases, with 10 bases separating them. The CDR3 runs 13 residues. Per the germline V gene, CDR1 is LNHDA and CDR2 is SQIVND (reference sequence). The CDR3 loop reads CASRQKPQETQYF. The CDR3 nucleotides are TGTGCCAGTAGACAGAAACCTCAAGAGACCCAGTACTTC.

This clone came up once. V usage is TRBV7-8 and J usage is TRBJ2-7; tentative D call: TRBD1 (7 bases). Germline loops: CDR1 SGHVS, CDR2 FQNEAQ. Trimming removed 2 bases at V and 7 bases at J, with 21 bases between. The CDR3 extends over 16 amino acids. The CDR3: CASSLSIQGGTEEQYF. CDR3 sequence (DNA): TGTGCCAGCAGCTTAAGCATCCAGGGGGGCACGGAAGAGCAGTACTTC.

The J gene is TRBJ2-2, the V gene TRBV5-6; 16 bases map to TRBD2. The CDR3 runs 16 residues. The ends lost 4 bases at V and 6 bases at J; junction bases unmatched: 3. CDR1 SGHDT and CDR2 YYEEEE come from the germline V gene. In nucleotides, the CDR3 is TGTGCCAGCAGCCCGGGACTAGCGGGAGGGCCCGGGGAGCTGTTTTTT. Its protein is CASSPGLAGGPGELFF.